Listed here is a single TCR beta chain. Its antigen is currently unknown. One junction end disagrees with the germline gene, perhaps due to a read error. This entry is derived from a study of cytomegalovirus exposure and HLA in healthy donors. PCR involved 60 Vbeta and 13 Jbeta primers. TCRdb's copy holds only in-frame clones and misses some; the assay was immunoSEQ multiplex PCR. The data contain fewer than 200,000 clones, 76% of them singletons. Study observations and caveats: For most TCR sequences rarity was the rule, although some public TCRs occurred in many donors.

Sequenced material: PBMCs. This TCR derives from a female donor in good health and CMV-seronegative.

The chain's CDR3 is CASSLWYGTGDAPGRSTPF. As DNA, the CDR3 is TGTGCCAGCAGCTTATGGTACGGGACAGGGGATGCTCCGGGGCGTTCAACCCCTTTT. The rearrangement joins TRBV11-3 to TRBJ1-3, with TRBD1 identical over 10 bases. The CDR3 covers 19 residues. CDR1 is SGHNT, CDR2 YENEEA, per germline.